This T cell receptor beta chain is drawn from a study of T cell responses to AZD1222 COVID-19 vaccine. Study-level results: Donors were chiefly white British, with a greater number of females, and clonal diversity was perhaps underestimated.

As for this clone: Its specificity is unknown.

Trimming removed 0 bases from V and 5 bases from J, with 8 bases in between. The germline V gene has CDR1 SGHRS and CDR2 YFSETQ. The CDR3 has 14 amino acids. Using immunoSEQ multiplex PCR, the repertoire was profiled, and TCRdb retains in-frame clones only, with some absent. Of 170,000 or so clones listed, just over 90% were seen once; the top ten hold about 2.6%. Sequencing was performed on peripheral blood, taken on day 0 of AZD1222 vaccination. This receptor was identified in an adult in good health. The chain uses TRBV5-1 and TRBJ2-2, with a possible D match to TRBD1 (6 bases). The CDR3 sequence: CASSLVTGTGELFF. The CDR3 DNA sequence: TGCGCCAGCAGCTTGGTCACAGGGACCGGGGAGCTGTTTTTT. Full variable domain (missing parts from reference TRBV5-1 and TRBJ2-2): KAGVTQTPRYLIKTRGQQVTLSCSPISGHRSVSWYQQTPGQGLQFLFEYFSETQRNKGNFPGRFSGRQFSNSRSEMNVSTLELGDSALYLCASSLVTGTGELFFGEGSRLTVL.